Each of the 23 T cell receptor beta chains below was sequenced from the same sample in a study of CD8+CD57+ T cells in acquired aplastic anemia. Both TCR beta VDJ combination and CDR3 sequence profiling were carried out. Genomic DNA was the template for this profiling. TCRdb fed the reads into MiXCR, producing one record per CDR3 protein. The table includes some 160,000 distinct CDR3 sequences, about 50% detected once. Patients included in sequencing had previously demonstrated CD8+CD57+ cell expansion by flow cytometry. The sequenced sample consisted of sorted CD4+, CD8+, or CD8+CD57+ T cells (not recorded which) from PBMCs. The receptors originated from a human donor with aplastic anemia.

In this sample, this clonotype turned up many times. The chain uses TRBV12-3 or TRBV12-4 and TRBJ2-6, with D unresolved. This CDR3 is 14 amino acids long. The ends were cut back, 4 bases at V and 0 bases at J, with 4 bases in the middle. The CDR3 coding sequence is TGTGCCAGCAGTTCGCGCTCTGGGGCCAACGTCCTGACTTTC. Translated, it gives CASSSRSGANVLTF.

This clonotype appeared many times. The chain couples TRBV6-1 to TRBJ1-2, with 7 positions matching TRBD1. CDR3 length equals 13 residues. Germline lookup yields CDR1 MNHNS and CDR2 SASEGT. The V segment lost 5 bases and the J segment 6 bases; nucleotides outside the gene matches: 6. CDR3 sequence: CASSTGQKHGYTF. The CDR3 DNA sequence: TGTGCCAGCAGTACGGGACAGAAACATGGCTACACCTTC.

This clonotype occurred a few times. This sequence joins TRBV4-1 and TRBJ1-2; D is uncertain. Trimming pared 1 base from V and 4 bases from J, leaving 16 bases between. Germline V CDR1 and CDR2: MGHRA, YSYEKL. The CDR3 has 16 residues. CDR3 DNA sequence: TGCGCCAGCAGCCAAGTTGGCCCGGCCCAACCCTATGGCTACACCTTC. Its protein is CASSQVGPAQPYGYTF.

This rearrangement joins TRBV7-7 to TRBJ2-2; D is unclear. The CDR3 is made up of 13 amino acids. Per the germline V gene, CDR1 is SSHAT and CDR2 is FNYEAQ (reference sequence). With 2 bases removed from V and 5 bases from J, the gap between germline ends came to 6 bases. Here the CDR3 reads CASSLMETGELFF. CDR3 DNA: TGTGCCAGCAGCTTAATGGAGACCGGGGAGCTGTTTTTT.

This clonotype was recorded at least ten times. V gene TRBV7-2 combines with J gene TRBJ1-3; TRBD1 matches at 8 bases. The V and J ends lost 2 bases and 3 bases, in that order; junction bases with no gene match: 6. The CDR3 is 16 residues long. The germline CDR1 and CDR2 sequences are SGHTA and FQGNSA. CDR3 nucleotides: TGTGCCAGCAGCTTACAGGGGGCGCAAGGTGGAAACACCATATATTTT. This codes for CASSLQGAQGGNTIYF.

This chain connects TRBV9 to TRBJ2-7; maybe TRBD2 (6 bases). The germline V gene encodes CDR1 SGDLS and CDR2 YYNGEE. Trimming took off 7 bases at V and 6 bases at J, with 8 bases between the two ends. The CDR3 runs 10 residues. The CDR3 here is CASGGVEQYF. As DNA, the CDR3 is TGTGCCAGCGGAGGGGTCGAGCAGTACTTC.

Many counts were recorded for this clonotype. V and J are TRBV10-1 and TRBJ1-2; the D is unclear. This CDR3 comprises 12 residues. Trimming cost V 8 bases and J 8 bases, with 15 bases left between them. The V gene's germline CDR1 is WNHNN and CDR2 SYGVQD (reference sequence). The DNA of the CDR3 is TGCGCCAGCGCTCGGACTGGGCGGGGCTACACCTTC. Its translation is CASARTGRGYTF.

The gene calls are TRBV6-2 or TRBV6-3 and TRBJ1-6, with no clear D. This CDR3 contains 13 residues. Germline-derived CDR1 and CDR2 are MNHEY and SVGEGT. Trimming pared 5 bases from V and 6 bases from J, leaving 8 bases between. The CDR3 region is CASSPSGNSPLHF. The CDR3 region has the DNA TGTGCCAGCAGTCCCTCTGGTAATTCACCCCTCCACTTT.

The V gene is TRBV15, the J gene TRBJ2-7; TRBD1 is a possible D gene (5 bases). Trimming shortened V by 3 bases and J by 4 bases, and 7 bases separated the two germline ends. This CDR3 region has 12 residues. From germline, CDR1 is LNHNV and CDR2 YYDKDF (reference sequence). The CDR3 protein is CATSSQGYEQYF. The CDR3 DNA is TGTGCCACCAGCAGTCAGGGTTACGAGCAGTACTTC.

The table lists this clonotype with many counts. The rearrangement links TRBV9 to TRBJ2-7; D may be TRBD2 (6 bases). Germline V gene data show CDR1 as SGDLS and CDR2 as YYNGEE. V lost 0 bases to trimming and J lost 0 bases, with 16 bases between them. The CDR3 is 17 residues long. The CDR3 DNA follows: TGTGCCAGCAGCGTAGGAGGTTGGGGGGTCAGCTCCTACGAGCAGTACTTC. Its protein is CASSVGGWGVSSYEQYF.

This chain links TRBV20-1 with TRBJ2-7; D may be TRBD2 (6 bases). The CDR3 sequence is 17 residues long. V gave up 1 base and J gave up 4 bases, with 23 bases separating them. Germline V gives CDR1 DFQATT, CDR2 SNEGSKA (reference sequence). CDR3: CSARAPLFAGMTYEQYF. In DNA form, the CDR3 reads TGCAGTGCTAGAGCGCCCCTATTCGCGGGGATGACGTACGAGCAGTACTTC.

Ten or more counts support this clonotype. The rearrangement links TRBV4-1 to TRBJ1-5; 9 bases line up with TRBD1. Germline loops: CDR1 MGHRA, CDR2 YSYEKL. The CDR3 runs 15 residues. The J segment lost 7 bases and the V segment lost 1 base, leaving 5 bases of the junction unmatched. The CDR3 is CASSQGGTGYQPQHF. As DNA, the CDR3 is TGCGCCAGCAGCCAAGGGGGGACAGGGTACCAGCCCCAGCATTTT.

Note on this clonotype: A junction boundary mismatches the germline segment, possibly from a read error. The CDR3 protein is CASSLDYSNQPQHF. For the CDR3, the DNA is TGCGCCAGCAGCCTGGACTATAGCAATCAGCCCCAGCATTTT. The chain uses TRBV19 and TRBJ1-5; D uncertain. Germline loops: CDR1 LNHDA, CDR2 SQIVND (reference sequence). The CDR3 is 14 amino acids. Using reference TRBV19 and TRBJ1-5 for the parts outside the CDR3, the full variable domain is DGGITQSPKYLFRKEGQNVTLSCEQNLNHDAMYWYRQDPGQGLRLIYYSQIVNDFQKGDIAEGYSVSREKKESFPLTVTSAQKNPTAFYLCASSLDYSNQPQHFGDGTRLSIL.

Ten or more counts support this clonotype. The rearrangement joins TRBV2 to TRBJ1-1; D gene unclear. Germline V gives CDR1 SNHLY, CDR2 FYNNEI. CDR3 length: 15 amino acids. The germline V and J ends were trimmed by 2 bases and 0 bases, with 10 bases remaining between them. CDR3: CASSEPTTVNTEAFF. The CDR3 DNA reads TGTGCCAGCAGTGAACCGACGACGGTGAACACTGAAGCTTTCTTT.

This clonotype occurred a few times. The chain links TRBV30 to TRBJ2-2; D remains ambiguous. Germline V gene lookup returns CDR1 GTSNPN and CDR2 SVGIG (reference sequence). Trimming took off 0 bases at V and 7 bases at J, with 6 bases between the two ends. The CDR3 extends over 12 amino acids. The CDR3 DNA reads as TGTGCCTGGAGTGTAAGAGGCGGGGAGCTGTTTTTT. This gives the protein CAWSVRGGELFF. Filled out from reference TRBV30 and TRBJ2-2, the complete variable domain reads SQTIHQWPATLVQPVGSPLSLECTVEGTSNPNLYWYRQAAGRGLQLLFYSVGIGQISSEVPQNLSASRPQDRQFILSSKKLLLSDSGFYLCAWSVRGGELFFGEGSRLTVL.

This clonotype was found once. V gene TRBV2 combines with J gene TRBJ2-3; 12 nucleotides align to TRBD2. V was pared by 5 bases and J by 6 bases, with 9 bases of the junction left unmatched. The CDR3 is 16 residues long. CDR1 is SNHLY, CDR2 FYNNEI, per germline. CDR3 nucleotides: TGTGCCAGCAGTCTAAGCGTACTAGCGGGGGGTGATACGCAGTATTTT. It yields the protein CASSLSVLAGGDTQYF.

In its sample, this clonotype was seen a few times. This chain joins TRBV19 and TRBJ1-6, with 7 bases lining up with TRBD1. The germline gives CDR1 LNHDA, CDR2 SQIVND (reference sequence). Trimming took 5 bases from V and 10 from J; bases not matched to a gene: 5. The CDR3 has 13 residues. The CDR3, as DNA: TGTGCCAGTAGTCTACAGGGGTACTCACCCCTCCACTTT. The encoded protein is CASSLQGYSPLHF.

The genes are TRBV9 and TRBJ2-7; 9 bases are a match to TRBD1. Germline V CDR1 and CDR2: SGDLS, YYNGEE. V was pared by 5 bases and J by 5 bases, with 8 bases of the junction left unmatched. The CDR3 runs to 14 residues. For the CDR3, the DNA is TGTGCCAGCAGTGTTACAGGGGGCCGAGACGAGCAGTACTTC. Protein product: CASSVTGGRDEQYF.

There are many counts of this clonotype. The rearrangement links TRBV18 to TRBJ2-3; D call uncertain. Trimming took off 2 bases at V and 4 bases at J, with 1 base between the two ends. Per germline, CDR1 KGHSH and CDR2 LQKENI. The length of the CDR3 is 11 residues. The CDR3 DNA reads TGTGCCAGCTCACCATCAGATACGCAGTATTTT. Translation: CASSPSDTQYF. Full variable domain (missing parts from reference TRBV18 and TRBJ2-3): NAGVMQNPRHLVRRRGQEARLRCSPMKGHSHVYWYRQLPEEGLKFMVYLQKENIIDESGMPKERFSAEFPKEGPSILRIQQVVRGDSAAYFCASSPSDTQYFGPGTRLTVL.

This clonotype was detected ten times or more. This rearrangement joins TRBV6-2 or TRBV6-3 to TRBJ2-1; TRBD2 aligns across 12 bases. V trimming: 5 bases; J trimming: 5 bases; junction bases outside the gene matches: 7. This CDR3 comprises 16 residues. Looked up from germline, CDR1 is MNHEY and CDR2 is SVGEGT. The CDR3 sequence: CASSLSTSGSHNEQFF. The CDR3 DNA follows: TGTGCCAGCAGTCTCTCGACTAGCGGGAGTCACAATGAGCAGTTCTTC.

The chain links TRBV12-3 or TRBV12-4 to TRBJ2-3; TRBD1 is a possible D gene (6 bases). This CDR3 spans 16 amino acids. Deletions cut 3 bases from V and 0 bases from J, with 13 bases between. The CDR3 sequence: CASSFPRQESTDTQYF. CDR3 coding DNA: TGTGCCAGCAGTTTTCCCCGACAGGAGAGCACAGATACGCAGTATTTT.

V gene TRBV29-1 combines with J gene TRBJ1-2, with 7 bases fitting TRBD1. The CDR3 totals 13 residues. V shed 4 bases, J shed 8 bases, and the junction held 10 bases outside the gene matches. Germline CDR1 reads SQVTM; CDR2 reads ANQGSEA. The CDR3 nucleotides read TGCAGCGTTGGCCCTACAGGGGTAAGCGGCTACACCTTC. This encodes CSVGPTGVSGYTF.

This clonotype was recorded many times. The rearrangement uses TRBV5-6 and TRBJ2-1; 11 bases line up with TRBD2. Germline CDR1 and CDR2: SGHDT and YYEEEE. The CDR3 contains 14 residues. Unmatched junction bases numbered 3, after V lost 4 bases and J lost 6 bases. DNA of the CDR3: TGTGCCAGCAGCGGTAGCGGGAGGGCCAATGAGCAGTTCTTC. It yields the protein CASSGSGRANEQFF.